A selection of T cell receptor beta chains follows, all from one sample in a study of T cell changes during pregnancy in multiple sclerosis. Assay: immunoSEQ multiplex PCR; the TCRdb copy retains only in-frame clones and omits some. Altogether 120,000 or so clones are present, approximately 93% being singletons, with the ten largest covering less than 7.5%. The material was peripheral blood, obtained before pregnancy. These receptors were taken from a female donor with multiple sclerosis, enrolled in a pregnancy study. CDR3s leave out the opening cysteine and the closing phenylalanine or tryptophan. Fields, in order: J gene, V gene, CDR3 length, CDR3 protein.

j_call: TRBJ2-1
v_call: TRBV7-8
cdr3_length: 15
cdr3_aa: ASSSLTRTSSDNEQF

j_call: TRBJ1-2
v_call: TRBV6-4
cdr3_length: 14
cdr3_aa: ASRLAPDRANYGYT

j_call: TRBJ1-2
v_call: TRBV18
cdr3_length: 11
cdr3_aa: ASSPEGSYGYT

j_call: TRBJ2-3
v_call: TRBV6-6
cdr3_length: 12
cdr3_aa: ASSPGGSTDTQY

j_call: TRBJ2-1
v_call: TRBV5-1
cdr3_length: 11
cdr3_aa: ASSSTGNDEQF

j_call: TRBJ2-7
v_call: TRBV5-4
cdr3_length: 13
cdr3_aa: ASSFGTSATYEQY

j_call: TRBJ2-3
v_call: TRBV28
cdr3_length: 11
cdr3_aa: ASSLSVTDTQY

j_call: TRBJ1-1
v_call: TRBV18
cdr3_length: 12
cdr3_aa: ASSPGTGNTEAF

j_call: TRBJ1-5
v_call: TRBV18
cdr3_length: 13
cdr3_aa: ASSPRTGGVQPQH

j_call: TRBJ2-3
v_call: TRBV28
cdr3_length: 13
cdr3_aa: ASEGRVYSTDTQY

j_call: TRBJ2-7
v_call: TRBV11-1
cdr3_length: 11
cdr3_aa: ASSFVSAYEQY

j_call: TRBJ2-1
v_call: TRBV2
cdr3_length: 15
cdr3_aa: ASLVSEQGAFYNEQF

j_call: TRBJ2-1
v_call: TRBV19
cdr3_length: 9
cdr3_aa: ASGSYNEQF

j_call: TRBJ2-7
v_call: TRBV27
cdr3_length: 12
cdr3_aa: ASSLSPGKPEQY

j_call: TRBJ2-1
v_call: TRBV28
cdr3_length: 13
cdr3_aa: ATLPLDRSNNEQF

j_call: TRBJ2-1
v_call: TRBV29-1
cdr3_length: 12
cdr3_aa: SVRLEDSYNEQF

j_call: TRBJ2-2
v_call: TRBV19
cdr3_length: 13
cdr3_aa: ASADGAKNTGELF

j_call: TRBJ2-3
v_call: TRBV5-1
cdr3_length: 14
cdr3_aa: ASSSRSSGSTDTQY

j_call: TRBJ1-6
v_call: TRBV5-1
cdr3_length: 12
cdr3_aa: ASSLGTTESPLH

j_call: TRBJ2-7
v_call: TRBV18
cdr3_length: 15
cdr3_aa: ASSRTLAGGESPEQY

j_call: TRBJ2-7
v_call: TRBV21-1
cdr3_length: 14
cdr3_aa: ASSKLPGTGVHEQY

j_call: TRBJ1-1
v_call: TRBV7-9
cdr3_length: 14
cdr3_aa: ASSPQEGARNTEAF

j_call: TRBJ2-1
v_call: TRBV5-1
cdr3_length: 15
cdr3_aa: ASSWGVAGVVYNEQF

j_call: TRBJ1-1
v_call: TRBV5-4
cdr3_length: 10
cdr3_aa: ASKGVNTEAF

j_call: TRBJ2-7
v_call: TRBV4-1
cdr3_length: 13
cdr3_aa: ASQPSYTAGSEQY

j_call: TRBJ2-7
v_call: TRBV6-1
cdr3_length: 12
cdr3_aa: ASSGTSGRYEQY

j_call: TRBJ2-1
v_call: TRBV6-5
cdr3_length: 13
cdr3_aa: ASSSTSSVYNEQF

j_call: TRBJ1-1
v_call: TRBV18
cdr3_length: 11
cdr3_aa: ASSATGDTEAF

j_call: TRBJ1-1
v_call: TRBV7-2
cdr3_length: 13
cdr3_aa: ASSPRGGMNTEAF

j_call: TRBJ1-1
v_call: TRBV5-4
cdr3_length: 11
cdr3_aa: ASSLAPDTEAF

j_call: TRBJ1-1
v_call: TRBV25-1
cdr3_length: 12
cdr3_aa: ASSGPGTGGEAF

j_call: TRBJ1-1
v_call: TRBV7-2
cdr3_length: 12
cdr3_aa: ASSLVQGNTEAF

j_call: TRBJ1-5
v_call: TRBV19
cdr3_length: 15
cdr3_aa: ASNGFPSPGRDQPQH

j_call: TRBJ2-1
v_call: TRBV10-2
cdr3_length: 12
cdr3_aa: ASRAAGKGDEQF

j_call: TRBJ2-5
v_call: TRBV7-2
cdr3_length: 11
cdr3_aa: ASSYGGWETQY